The 3 T cell receptor beta chains below come from one sample, sequenced in a study of T-cell memory formation after mild COVID-19. TCRdb reprocessed the 5' RACE reads with MiXCR, giving one entry per CDR3 protein. The data show around 250,000 distinct CDR3 sequences, roughly 17% seen once. Sequenced: PBMCs or a T cell subset sorted from them (not recorded which). These receptor sequences come from a man aged 18 to 30 who had mild COVID-19 (a few samples of this study predate the infection). Cell type and time point are not known.

The chain uses TRBV6-5 and TRBJ1-5, with TRBD1 matching 9 bases. Germline loops: CDR1 MNHEY, CDR2 SVGAGI. CDR3 length: 15 residues. V trimming: 6 bases; J trimming: 1 base; junction bases outside the gene matches: 4. The CDR3 region is CASSYGQGSNQPQHF. The CDR3, as DNA: TGTGCCAGCAGCTACGGACAGGGGAGCAATCAGCCCCAGCATTTT.

At least ten counts were recorded for this clonotype. In nucleotides, the CDR3 is TGCAGCGTTGACCGGGGGGGCACAGATACGCAGTATTTT. Protein sequence: CSVDRGGTDTQYF. The chain carries TRBV29-1 and TRBJ2-3; 7 bases map to TRBD2. CDR3 size: 13 residues. CDR1 and CDR2 from the germline V gene are SQVTM and ANQGSEA. The junction had 1 base not matched to a gene; V was cut back by 3 bases and J by 1 base.

The chain is built from TRBV18 and TRBJ1-4; D is uncertain. The V gene lost 5 bases and the J gene lost 1 base, with 5 bases spanning the gap. Germline V gives CDR1 KGHSH, CDR2 LQKENI. The CDR3 length is 13 residues. CDR3 sequence (DNA): TGTGCCAGCTCAATGGGAACTAATGAAAAACTGTTTTTT. This encodes CASSMGTNEKLFF.